Shown below are 24 T cell receptor beta chains from a single sample sequenced in a study of response to subunit inactivated influenza vaccine. TCRdb redid the calling of the RT-PCR reads with MiXCR, one entry per CDR3 protein. The sample holds 500,000 to 600,000 distinct CDR3 sequences; approximately 11% are singletons and the top ten take approximately 10%. A further study also used this sample, focusing on T cells expressing NK-cell markers. That source adds: Making the TCR beta cDNA relied on 5'RACE template switching with UMIs.

Sequenced material: PBMCs from blood, taken on the day of vaccination. All receptors derive from a man aged 45 to 65 who received an inactivated influenza vaccine.

This clonotype was seen a few times. The V and J genes are TRBV11-2 and TRBJ2-7, with D unclear. V gave up 3 bases and J gave up 7 bases, with 10 bases separating them. The CDR3 has 12 residues. CDR1 is SGHAT, CDR2 FQNNGV, per germline. The CDR3 is CASSFSEWEQYF. The CDR3 DNA is TGTGCCAGCAGCTTTTCCGAGTGGGAGCAGTACTTC.

The rearrangement uses TRBV7-8 and TRBJ2-2, with 11 bases aligning to TRBD2. The CDR3 totals 18 residues. With V trimmed by 2 bases and J by 5 bases, 10 bases remained unmatched. Per the germline V gene, CDR1 is SGHVS and CDR2 is FQNEAQ. The CDR3 DNA reads as TGTGCCAGCAGCTTATATCGGCTAGCGGGAGGAGGTACCGGGGAGCTGTTTTTT. This gives the protein CASSLYRLAGGGTGELFF.

The genes are TRBV20-1 and TRBJ1-1; weak D call: TRBD1 (6 bases). Trimming left V 0 bases short and J 5 bases short, with 10 bases between. The CDR3 is made up of 13 amino acids. Germline V gives CDR1 DFQATT, CDR2 SNEGSKA (reference sequence). This CDR3 reads CSARERGRTEAFF. The CDR3 DNA follows: TGCAGTGCTAGAGAACGGGGGCGAACTGAAGCTTTCTTT.

This chain connects TRBV7-2 to TRBJ2-3; D is ambiguous. The CDR3 runs to 13 residues. The germline CDR1 and CDR2 sequences are SGHTA and FQGNSA. Trimming left V 6 bases short and J 0 bases short, with 7 bases between. The CDR3 protein is CASRPASTDTQYF. Here the CDR3 DNA reads TGTGCCAGCAGGCCCGCTAGCACAGATACGCAGTATTTT. The full variable domain, rest sourced from reference TRBV7-2 and TRBJ2-3, is GAGVSQSPSNKVTEKGKDVELRCDPISGHTALYWYRQSLGQGLEFLIYFQGNSAPDKSGLPSDRFSAERTGGSVSTLTIQRTQQEDSAVYLCASRPASTDTQYFGPGTRLTVL.

Ten or more counts support this clonotype. The rearrangement joins TRBV5-1 to TRBJ2-7; D is undetermined. Germline-derived CDR1 and CDR2 are SGHRS and YFSETQ. Trimming stripped 5 bases from V and 4 bases from J, with 13 bases between. The CDR3 length is 13 residues. This CDR3 reads CASRPEAEYEQYF. CDR3 DNA: TGCGCCAGCAGACCAGAGGCAGAATACGAGCAGTACTTC.

CDR3 amino acids: CASSLPGLASEQYF. Written as DNA, the CDR3 is TGTGCCAGCAGCCTCCCGGGACTAGCGTCCGAGCAGTACTTC. The chain combines TRBV12-3 or TRBV12-4 with TRBJ2-7; TRBD2 matches 10 bases. V trimming: 6 bases; J trimming: 6 bases; junction bases outside the gene matches: 8. This CDR3 comprises 14 residues.

Many counts were recorded for this clonotype. J is TRBJ2-5 and V is TRBV7-2; D gene unclear. The CDR3 is made up of 14 amino acids. V dropped 2 bases and J dropped 2 bases, with 9 bases sitting between them. Germline V lookup: CDR1 SGHTA, CDR2 FQGNSA. This CDR3 reads CASSLSAIQETQYF. DNA for the CDR3: TGTGCCAGCAGCTTATCAGCGATACAAGAGACCCAGTACTTC.

The chain couples TRBV6-2 or TRBV6-3 to TRBJ2-7, with TRBD2 identical over 8 bases. The CDR3 totals 15 residues. The germline CDR1 and CDR2 sequences are MNHEY and SVGEGT. Losses at the gene ends were 8 bases for V and 0 bases for J; bases not matched to a gene: 9. CDR3 DNA: TGTGCCAGCCGATGGACTAGCCGTACCTCCTACGAGCAGTACTTC. The encoded protein is CASRWTSRTSYEQYF.

In this sample, this clonotype turned up many times. The chain is built from TRBV7-9 and TRBJ2-1, with TRBD2 as a possible D gene (6 bases). V lost 5 bases, J lost 8 bases, and 13 bases lay in between. Germline loops: CDR1 SEHNR, CDR2 FQNEAQ (reference sequence). The CDR3 length is 13 residues. The chain's CDR3 is CASSPSWGDEQFF. The CDR3 DNA sequence: TGTGCCAGCAGCCCATCATGGGGGGATGAGCAGTTCTTC.

The chain uses TRBV12-3 or TRBV12-4 and TRBJ2-7; D call uncertain. V was pared by 3 bases and J by 0 bases, with 9 bases between. The CDR3 runs to 14 residues. The DNA for the CDR3 is TGTGCCAGCAGTTTTAGTGCCAGCTCCTACGAGCAGTACTTC. Its protein is CASSFSASSYEQYF.

In this sample, this clonotype turned up a few times. J is TRBJ1-5 and V is TRBV6-5; 7 nucleotides align to TRBD1. The CDR3 loop spans 14 amino acids. V was clipped by 4 bases and J by 5 bases; unmatched bases: 5. In germline, CDR1 is MNHEY, CDR2 SVGAGI. The chain's CDR3 is CASSSGQEYQPQHF. Here the CDR3 DNA reads TGTGCCAGCAGTTCTGGACAGGAATATCAGCCCCAGCATTTT.

This chain connects TRBV28 to TRBJ2-1, with no clear D. This CDR3 region has 14 residues. The germline V and J ends were trimmed by 3 bases and 3 bases, with 9 bases remaining between them. Germline-derived CDR1 and CDR2 are MDHEN and SYDVKM. The DNA of the CDR3 is TGTGCCAGCAGTTTTTACAGTCGCTACAATGAGCAGTTCTTC. Protein product: CASSFYSRYNEQFF.

V gene TRBV20-1 combines with J gene TRBJ2-3; tentatively, D is TRBD1 or TRBD2 (5 bases each). V was pared by 3 bases and J by 5 bases, with 15 bases between. The CDR3 loop spans 14 amino acids. From germline, CDR1 is DFQATT and CDR2 SNEGSKA (reference sequence). The CDR3 region has the DNA TGCAGTGCTAGCACCGGGACCGCGTTAGATACGCAGTATTTT. Its protein product is CSASTGTALDTQYF.

This clonotype was seen only a few times. The rearrangement uses TRBV28 and TRBJ2-1; TRBD1 is a possible D gene (5 bases). CDR1 and CDR2 (germline): MDHEN, SYDVKM. V lost 7 bases and J lost 3, with 13 bases in between. The CDR3 has 14 residues. The CDR3 protein is CASTLGQGYNEQFF. The DNA of the CDR3 is TGTGCCAGCACATTGGGGCAGGGCTACAATGAGCAGTTCTTC.

The rearrangement uses TRBV12-3 or TRBV12-4 and TRBJ1-1, with D possibly being TRBD1 (6 bases). The CDR3 totals 16 residues. Trimming left V 6 bases short and J 1 base short, with 18 bases between. Written as DNA, the CDR3 is TGTGCCAGCAGCCCCGGTCTCGGACAGTCGAACACTGAAGCTTTCTTT. This encodes CASSPGLGQSNTEAFF.

This clonotype was observed a few times. One end of the junction fails to match germline, which may point to a read error. The rearrangement joins TRBV5-6 to TRBJ1-1; D unresolved. The CDR3 runs to 15 residues. Germline CDR1 reads SGHDT; CDR2 reads YYEEEE. CDR3: CASSLALRGNTEVFF. CDR3 DNA: TGTGCCAGCAGCTTGGCCTTACGAGGGAACACTGAAGTTTTCTTT.

This clonotype appeared a few times. The chain is built from TRBV9 and TRBJ2-1; D may be TRBD2 (5 bases). The germline V and J ends were trimmed by 3 bases and 9 bases, with 13 bases remaining between them. Germline lookup yields CDR1 SGDLS and CDR2 YYNGEE. The CDR3 sequence is 13 residues long. In DNA form, the CDR3 reads TGTGCCAGCAGCGCAAACGGGGAAGGTGAGCAGTTCTTC. It codes for CASSANGEGEQFF.

This clonotype turned up a few times. The chain employs TRBV7-9 and TRBJ2-1; D perhaps matches TRBD2 (7 bases). The CDR3 contains 14 residues. Looked up from germline, CDR1 is SEHNR and CDR2 is FQNEAQ (reference sequence). V lost 4 bases to trimming and J lost 7 bases, with 14 bases between them. As DNA, the CDR3 is TGTGCCAGCAGCTATCTCCGGGGGGCAAATGAGCAGTTCTTC. It is translated as CASSYLRGANEQFF.

This clonotype appeared a few times. This rearrangement joins TRBV6-2 or TRBV6-3 to TRBJ2-1, with TRBD2 matching over 11 bases. The CDR3 is made up of 16 amino acids. Germline CDR1 reads MNHEY; CDR2 reads SVGEGT. The junction had 9 bases not matched to a gene; V was cut back by 6 bases and J by 5 bases. As DNA, the CDR3 is TGTGCCAGCAGCCCGGGACTAGCGGAGTTTAACAATGAGCAGTTCTTC. Its protein is CASSPGLAEFNNEQFF.

J is TRBJ1-2 and V is TRBV6-1; D is ambiguous. Germline-derived CDR1 and CDR2 are MNHNS and SASEGT. Deletions cut 7 bases from V and 2 bases from J, with 11 bases between. The CDR3 is 13 residues long. This chain's CDR3 is CASTGQANYGYTF. The CDR3 nucleotides read TGTGCCAGCACCGGCCAGGCAAACTATGGCTACACCTTC.

The table lists this clonotype with a few counts. J is TRBJ2-7 and V is TRBV2; maybe TRBD1 (6 bases). The length of the CDR3 is 15 residues. Trimming took 7 bases from V and 4 from J, leaving 20 bases between them. The germline V gene has CDR1 SNHLY and CDR2 FYNNEI. In DNA form, the CDR3 reads TGTGCCAGCAAGGTGGACGGGTCCCAGGGGTACGAGCAGTACTTC. This translates into CASKVDGSQGYEQYF.

This clonotype was recorded a few times. The J gene is TRBJ2-5, the V gene TRBV3-1; 7 bases align to TRBD2. The germline V gene has CDR1 LGHDT and CDR2 YNNKEL (reference sequence). The V and J ends lost 4 bases and 7 bases, in that order; junction bases with no gene match: 9. There are 14 residues in the CDR3. For the CDR3, the DNA is TGTGCCAGCAGCCCCCGCGGGGGATCACGGACCCAGTACTTC. It yields the protein CASSPRGGSRTQYF.

In this sample, this clonotype turned up a few times. The rearrangement links TRBV7-6 to TRBJ2-1; D is unresolved. Germline CDR1 is SGHVS and CDR2 is FNYEAQ. Trimming shortened V by 1 base and J by 9 bases, and 13 bases separated the two germline ends. This CDR3 region has 14 residues. The CDR3 bases are TGTGCCAGCAGCTTAGTATATGGGGAAGGTGAGCAGTTCTTC. It codes for CASSLVYGEGEQFF.

V and J are TRBV5-6 and TRBJ2-7; perhaps TRBD1 as D (6 bases). The germline V and J ends were trimmed by 0 bases and 0 bases, with 16 bases remaining between them. The germline gives CDR1 SGHDT, CDR2 YYEEEE. The CDR3 is made up of 17 amino acids. CDR3 in DNA: TGTGCCAGCAGCTTGGCTGGCAGGGGCCAAAGCTCCTACGAGCAGTACTTC. It translates to CASSLAGRGQSSYEQYF.